This entry features one T cell receptor beta chain sequence. The data were obtained in a study of blood T cells in healthy people across ages. V was cut by 3 bases and J by 2 bases, with 18 bases left in between. The CDR3 extends over 16 amino acids. The germline gives CDR1 SGHDT, CDR2 YYEEEE. A sample-barcoded 5' primer and a J-beta primer mix were used in a second PCR of roughly 7 to 11 cycles. MiXCR, applied by TCRdb to the 5' RACE reads, yields one record per CDR3 protein. The sample includes about 940,000 distinct CDR3 sequences, around 46% seen only once; the top ten take roughly 12%. The gene calls are TRBV5-6 and TRBJ2-7, with D unclear. Source material: blood. The receptor was derived from a man in his thirties or forties in good health. For the CDR3, the DNA is TGTGCCAGCAGCTCTCCTAAAGTCCCCAGTGCCTACGAGCAGTACTTC. It codes for CASSSPKVPSAYEQYF.